The 29 T cell receptor beta chains in this list originate from one sample, sequenced in a study of blood T cells in healthy people across ages. Primers used in a second PCR of roughly 7 to 12 cycles were a sample-barcoded 5' primer and a J-beta primer mix. TCRdb redid the calling of the 5' RACE reads with MiXCR, one entry per CDR3 protein. The sample has about 760,000 distinct CDR3 sequences; roughly 25% are singletons. This same sample was also taken into another study, of T cells of mothers and their children.

Sequencing was performed on blood. These receptors came from a boy aged 10-17 years in good health.

V and J are TRBV28 and TRBJ2-1; a possible D gene is TRBD2 (6 bases). The germline gives CDR1 MDHEN, CDR2 SYDVKM. Trimming pared 3 bases from V and 6 bases from J, leaving 9 bases between. There are 13 residues in the CDR3. Here the CDR3 reads CASSLEGPNEQFF. Here the CDR3 DNA reads TGTGCCAGCAGTTTGGAGGGCCCCAATGAGCAGTTCTTC.

The chain combines TRBV29-1 with TRBJ1-2, with D perhaps matching TRBD1 (5 bases). Germline CDR1 reads SQVTM; CDR2 reads ANQGSEA. V lost 5 bases and J lost 8, with 18 bases in between. CDR3 length: 13 amino acids. The DNA for the CDR3 is TGCAGCGTTTACCCTCCAGGGACTGGAGGCTACACCTTC. Its protein product is CSVYPPGTGGYTF.

The J gene is TRBJ2-7, the V gene TRBV27; 8 bases map to TRBD1. Trimming took 5 bases from V and 7 from J; bases not matched to a gene: 19. The CDR3 covers 17 residues. The germline V gene has CDR1 MNHEY and CDR2 SMNVEV (reference sequence). CDR3 DNA sequence: TGTGCCAGCAGTCTAACCCAACCGGGACAGGAGTTTGGGGAGCAGTACTTC. Translating gives CASSLTQPGQEFGEQYF.

V is TRBV4-1 and J is TRBJ2-1; 8 positions match TRBD2. The J call is in doubt because the DNA end fits TRBJ2-7 better. The germline CDR1 and CDR2 sequences are MGHRA and YSYEKL. This CDR3 has 14 residues. DNA of the CDR3: TGCGCCAGCAGCTCGGGACTAGGGACCTACGAGCAGTACTTC. The encoded protein is CASSSGLGTYEQYF.

The chain carries TRBV6-1 and TRBJ2-3; D not resolved. Trimming cost V 6 bases and J 2 bases, with 9 bases left between them. From germline, CDR1 is MNHNS and CDR2 SASEGT. The CDR3 loop spans 13 amino acids. CDR3 sequence: CASRSLSTDTQYF. The CDR3 region has the DNA TGTGCCAGCAGGTCCCTTTCCACAGATACGCAGTATTTT.

This clonotype was counted ten times or more. CDR3 residues: CASSLGTGYNEQFF. CDR3 coding DNA: TGTGCCAGCAGCTTAGGGACAGGATACAATGAGCAGTTCTTC. The J gene is TRBJ2-1, the V gene TRBV27; 8 nucleotides line up with TRBD1. CDR1 MNHEY and CDR2 SMNVEV come from the germline V gene (reference sequence). The CDR3 extends over 14 amino acids. J lost 4 bases, V lost 6 bases, and 5 bases had no gene match.

The rearrangement uses TRBV29-1 and TRBJ2-5; D perhaps matches TRBD2 (5 bases). V was trimmed by 7 bases and J by 2 bases, leaving 17 bases between them. CDR1 is SQVTM and CDR2 is ANQGSEA in the germline V gene. CDR3 length equals 14 residues. The CDR3 loop is CSGSDSGEQETQYF. The CDR3, as DNA: TGCAGCGGTTCGGACTCCGGAGAGCAAGAGACCCAGTACTTC.

The J gene is TRBJ1-2, the V gene TRBV28; TRBD1 might be the D (5 bases). The CDR3 runs to 14 residues. The germline V gene encodes CDR1 MDHEN and CDR2 SYDVKM. V lost 3 bases and J 8 bases, leaving 16 bases between the germline ends. CDR3 sequence (DNA): TGTGCCAGCAGTTTCACATACGGGACCCTAGGCTACACCTTC. Encoded protein: CASSFTYGTLGYTF.

V is TRBV29-1 and J is TRBJ2-1, with TRBD2 matching 7 bases. Germline V gives CDR1 SQVTM, CDR2 ANQGSEA. The ends lost 5 bases at V and 7 bases at J; junction bases unmatched: 8. This CDR3 has 13 residues. The CDR3: CSVSPSGGNEQFF. For the CDR3, the DNA is TGCAGCGTTTCGCCTAGCGGAGGGAATGAGCAGTTCTTC.

This clonotype occurred a few times. This chain uses TRBV27 with TRBJ2-2; tentatively, D is TRBD2 (6 bases). CDR3 length: 14 residues. CDR1 and CDR2 from the germline V gene are MNHEY and SMNVEV (reference sequence). Trimming removed 3 bases at V and 4 bases at J, with 9 bases between. The CDR3, as DNA: TGTGCCAGCAGTTTGCGGGGAGCCACCGGGGAGCTGTTTTTT. Amino acids: CASSLRGATGELFF.

The chain carries TRBV29-1 and TRBJ2-1, with TRBD2 identical over 9 bases. The ends lost 4 bases at V and 0 bases at J; junction bases unmatched: 1. This CDR3 has 14 residues. Germline CDR1 and CDR2: SQVTM and ANQGSEA. CDR3 in DNA: TGCAGCGTTGTTAGCGGGAGCTCCTACAATGAGCAGTTCTTC. Its protein is CSVVSGSSYNEQFF.

The V and J genes are TRBV29-1 and TRBJ2-1; TRBD1 matches at 8 bases. The ends lost 5 bases at V and 3 bases at J; junction bases unmatched: 6. The CDR3 covers 14 residues. The germline V gene encodes CDR1 SQVTM and CDR2 ANQGSEA. In DNA form, the CDR3 reads TGCAGCGTTCGACAGGGGTCGGTCTACAATGAGCAGTTCTTC. This gives the protein CSVRQGSVYNEQFF.

V and J are TRBV18 and TRBJ2-5; TRBD1 matches at 10 bases. Gene TRBJ2-1 matches the end of the DNA better, so the J call may be wrong. CDR1 and CDR2 (germline): KGHSH, LQKENI. The CDR3 contains 17 residues. CDR3 residues: CASSPNVPGTGDNEQFF. CDR3 DNA sequence: TGTGCCAGCTCACCAAATGTTCCGGGGACAGGGGACAATGAGCAGTTCTTC.

This clonotype was seen only a few times. The chain links TRBV7-8 to TRBJ2-1; TRBD2 matches at 8 bases. CDR3 length: 17 residues. The V gene's germline CDR1 is SGHVS and CDR2 FQNEAQ. The ends lost 4 bases at V and 0 bases at J; junction bases unmatched: 8. CDR3 bases: TGTGCCAGCAGCTCCCCCCGGCGGGAGGCCTCCTACAATGAGCAGTTCTTC. This codes for CASSSPRREASYNEQFF.

This clonotype came up a few times. V gene TRBV12-3 or TRBV12-4 combines with J gene TRBJ1-6; D remains ambiguous. V lost 1 base to trimming and J lost 9 bases, with 10 bases between them. This CDR3 region has 14 residues. The CDR3 bases are TGTGCCAGCAGTTTAGACGACCCCTCTTCACCCCTCCACTTT. It yields the protein CASSLDDPSSPLHF.

The V and J genes are TRBV5-1 and TRBJ2-2; D remains ambiguous. The V gene lost 0 bases and the J gene lost 5 bases, with 8 bases spanning the gap. Germline V gene data show CDR1 as SGHRS and CDR2 as YFSETQ. This CDR3 spans 14 amino acids. DNA for the CDR3: TGCGCCAGCAGCTTGGCTCCGGTGACCGGGGAGCTGTTTTTT. It specifies CASSLAPVTGELFF.

This chain links TRBV6-1 with TRBJ1-4; tentatively, D is TRBD1 (5 bases). In germline, CDR1 is MNHNS, CDR2 SASEGT. The CDR3 covers 16 residues. Trimming removed 6 bases from V and 7 bases from J, with 21 bases in between. The CDR3 loop reads CASRFRTDLRGEKLFF. The CDR3 nucleotides are TGTGCCAGCAGGTTCCGAACTGACTTGAGGGGTGAAAAACTGTTTTTT.

V usage is TRBV12-3 or TRBV12-4 and J usage is TRBJ2-6, with D hard to call. The CDR3 has 15 residues. V was clipped by 3 bases and J by 2 bases, with 8 bases between them. In DNA form, the CDR3 reads TGTGCCAGCAGTTTTAATGGGGCTGGGGCCAACGTCCTGACTTTC. Its protein product is CASSFNGAGANVLTF.

CDR3 amino acids: CASSLVVGKSHYEQYF. CDR3 nucleotides: TGTGCCAGCAGCTTAGTGGTCGGGAAATCCCACTACGAGCAGTACTTC. The genes are TRBV7-8 and TRBJ2-7, with D possibly matching TRBD2 (5 bases). Germline assignment: CDR1 SGHVS and CDR2 FQNEAQ. CDR3 length: 16 residues. Trimming shortened V by 1 base and J by 3 bases, and 16 bases separated the two germline ends.

This clonotype occurred a few times. The chain employs TRBV28 and TRBJ2-1; tentatively, D is TRBD1 (6 bases). This CDR3 spans 14 amino acids. Germline lookup yields CDR1 MDHEN and CDR2 SYDVKM. V dropped 3 bases and J dropped 10 bases, with 16 bases sitting between them. CDR3 region: CASSLGHSTLEQFF. The DNA of the CDR3 is TGTGCCAGCAGTTTGGGACATTCGACCTTGGAGCAGTTCTTC.

The rearrangement links TRBV28 to TRBJ2-5; 7 bases map to TRBD2. Germline V gene data show CDR1 as MDHEN and CDR2 as SYDVKM. The V and J ends lost 8 bases and 3 bases, in that order; junction bases with no gene match: 15. The CDR3 runs 16 residues. This chain's CDR3 is CASGEREAGSEETQYF. CDR3 DNA: TGTGCCAGCGGGGAGCGCGAAGCGGGAAGTGAAGAGACCCAGTACTTC.

The chain combines TRBV5-1 with TRBJ2-2; 10 bases line up with TRBD2. The V gene end was trimmed by 4 bases and the J gene end by 4 bases; junction bases not matched to a gene: 7. The germline CDR1 and CDR2 sequences are SGHRS and YFSETQ. The CDR3 spans 16 residues. CDR3 sequence (DNA): TGCGCCAGCAGCCTCCTAGCGGGGGTATCCACCGGGGAGCTGTTTTTT. Translating gives CASSLLAGVSTGELFF.

The chain recombines TRBV20-1 with TRBJ2-7; D might be TRBD1 or TRBD2, each matching 5 bases. V was cut by 2 bases and J by 6 bases, with 14 bases left in between. The CDR3 is 13 amino acids. Germline V gene sequence: CDR1 DFQATT, CDR2 SNEGSKA (reference sequence). The CDR3 loop is CSARPRRGVEQYF. The CDR3 DNA is TGCAGTGCTAGACCGAGGAGAGGGGTCGAGCAGTACTTC.

The chain is built from TRBV7-3 and TRBJ2-2; perhaps TRBD2 as D (6 bases). This CDR3 spans 14 amino acids. Germline V gives CDR1 SGHTA, CDR2 FQGTGA. Trimming took 6 bases from V and 6 from J, leaving 14 bases between them. Written as DNA, the CDR3 is TGTGCCAGCAGGGAAATTGGGGGGTCCGGGGAGCTGTTTTTT. This encodes CASREIGGSGELFF. The whole variable domain, filled in from reference TRBV7-3 and TRBJ2-2, reads GAGVSQTPSNKVTEKGKYVELRCDPISGHTALYWYRQSLGQGPEFLIYFQGTGAADDSGLPNDRFFAVRPEGSVSTLKIQRTERGDSAVYLCASREIGGSGELFFGEGSRLTVL.

The rearrangement uses TRBV19 and TRBJ2-2; 7 bases align to TRBD1. Germline V lookup: CDR1 LNHDA, CDR2 SQIVND (reference sequence). The junction had 4 bases not matched to a gene; V was cut back by 6 bases and J by 3 bases. This CDR3 is built from 14 residues. This chain's CDR3 is CASRTGTDTGELFF. CDR3 coding DNA: TGTGCCAGTAGGACAGGGACGGACACCGGGGAGCTGTTTTTT.

This rearrangement joins TRBV6-6 to TRBJ2-1; D not certain. V shed 5 bases and J shed 5 bases, with 19 bases lying between them. The CDR3 loop spans 16 amino acids. Germline V gene data show CDR1 as MNHNY and CDR2 as SVGAGI (reference sequence). CDR3 sequence: CASSPWPPFGNNEQFF. CDR3 nucleotide sequence: TGTGCCAGCAGTCCGTGGCCACCCTTTGGGAACAATGAGCAGTTCTTC.

This rearrangement joins TRBV7-9 to TRBJ2-7; possible D gene TRBD1, 6 bases. V lost 11 bases, J lost 2 bases, and 19 bases lay in between. The germline V gene has CDR1 SEHNR and CDR2 FQNEAQ (reference sequence). The CDR3 has 14 residues. The CDR3 protein is CAGGYWDNTYEQYF. The DNA for the CDR3 is TGTGCCGGAGGCTATTGGGACAATACCTACGAGCAGTACTTC. The whole variable domain, filled in from reference TRBV7-9 and TRBJ2-7, reads DTGVSQNPRHKITKRGQNVTFRCDPISEHNRLYWYRQTLGQGPEFLTYFQNEAQLEKSRLLSDRFSAERPKGSFSTLEIQRTEQGDSAMYLCAGGYWDNTYEQYFGPGTRLTVT.

A few counts support this clonotype. The chain employs TRBV2 and TRBJ1-5; perhaps TRBD1 as D (6 bases). Germline V gene sequence: CDR1 SNHLY, CDR2 FYNNEI. This CDR3 has 15 amino acids. Trimming took off 4 bases at V and 7 bases at J, with 17 bases between the two ends. The CDR3 nucleotides are TGTGCCAGCAGTGGAGGTCTAACAGGGTACCAGCCCCAGCATTTT. It is translated as CASSGGLTGYQPQHF.

This clonotype was observed a handful of times. This rearrangement joins TRBV7-9 to TRBJ2-6; 7 bases map to TRBD1. There are 19 residues in the CDR3. The V gene's germline CDR1 is SEHNR and CDR2 FQNEAQ (reference sequence). Trimming cost V 5 bases and J 0 bases; bases outside gene matches: 13. The CDR3 region has the DNA TGTGCCAGCAGCCTCTGGGGGACAGACCGAAGCTCTGGGGCCAACGTCCTGACTTTC. Translation: CASSLWGTDRSSGANVLTF.